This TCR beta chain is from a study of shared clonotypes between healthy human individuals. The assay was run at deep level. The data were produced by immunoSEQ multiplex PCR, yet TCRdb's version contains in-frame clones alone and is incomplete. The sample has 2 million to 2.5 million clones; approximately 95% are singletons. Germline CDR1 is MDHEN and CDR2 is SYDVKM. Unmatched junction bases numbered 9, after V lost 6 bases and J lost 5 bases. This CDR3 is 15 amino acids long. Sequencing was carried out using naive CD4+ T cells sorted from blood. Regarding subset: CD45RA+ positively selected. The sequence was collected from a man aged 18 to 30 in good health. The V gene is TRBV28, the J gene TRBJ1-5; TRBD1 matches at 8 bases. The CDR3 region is CASSRQGTLYQPQHF. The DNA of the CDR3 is TGTGCCAGCAGCCGACAGGGGACTTTGTATCAGCCCCAGCATTTT.